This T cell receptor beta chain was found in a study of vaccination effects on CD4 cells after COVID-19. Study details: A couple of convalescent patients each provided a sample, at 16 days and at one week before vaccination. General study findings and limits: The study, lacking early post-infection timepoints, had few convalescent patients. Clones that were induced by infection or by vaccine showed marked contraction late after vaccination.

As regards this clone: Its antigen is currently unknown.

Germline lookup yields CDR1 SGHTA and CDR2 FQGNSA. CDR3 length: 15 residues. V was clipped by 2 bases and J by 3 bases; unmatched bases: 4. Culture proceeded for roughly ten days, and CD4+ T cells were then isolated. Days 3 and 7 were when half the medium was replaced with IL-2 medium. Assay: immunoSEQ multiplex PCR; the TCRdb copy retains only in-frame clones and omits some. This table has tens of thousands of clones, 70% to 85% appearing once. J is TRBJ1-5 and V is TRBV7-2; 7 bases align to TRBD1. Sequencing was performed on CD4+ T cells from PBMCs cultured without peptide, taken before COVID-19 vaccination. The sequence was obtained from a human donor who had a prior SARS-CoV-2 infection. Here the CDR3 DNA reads TGTGCCAGCAGCTTACAGACAGGGTACAATCAGCCCCAGCATTTT. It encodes CASSLQTGYNQPQHF. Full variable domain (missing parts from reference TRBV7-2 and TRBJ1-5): GAGVSQSPSNKVTEKGKDVELRCDPISGHTALYWYRQSLGQGLEFLIYFQGNSAPDKSGLPSDRFSAERTGGSVSTLTIQRTQQEDSAVYLCASSLQTGYNQPQHFGDGTRLSIL.